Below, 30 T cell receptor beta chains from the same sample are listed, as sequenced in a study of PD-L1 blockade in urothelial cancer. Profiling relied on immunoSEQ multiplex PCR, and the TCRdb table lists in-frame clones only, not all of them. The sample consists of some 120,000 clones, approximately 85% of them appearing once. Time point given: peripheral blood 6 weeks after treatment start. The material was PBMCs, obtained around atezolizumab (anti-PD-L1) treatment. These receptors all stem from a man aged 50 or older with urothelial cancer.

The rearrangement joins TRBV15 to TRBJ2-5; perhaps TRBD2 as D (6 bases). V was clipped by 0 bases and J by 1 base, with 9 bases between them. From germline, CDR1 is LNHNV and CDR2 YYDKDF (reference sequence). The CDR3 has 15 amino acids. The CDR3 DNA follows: TGTGCCACCAGCAGAGATCGGGGACTCCAAGAGACCCAGTACTTC. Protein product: CATSRDRGLQETQYF. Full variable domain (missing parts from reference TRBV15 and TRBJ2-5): DAMVIQNPRYQVTQFGKPVTLSCSQTLNHNVMYWYQQKSSQAPKLLFHYYDKDFNNEADTPDNFQSRRPNTSFCFLDIRSPGLGDTAMYLCATSRDRGLQETQYFGPGTRLLVL.

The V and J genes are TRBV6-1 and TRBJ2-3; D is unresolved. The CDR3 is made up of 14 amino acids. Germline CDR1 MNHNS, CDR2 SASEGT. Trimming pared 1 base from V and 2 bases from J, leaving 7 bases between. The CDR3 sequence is CASSEVRYTDTQYF. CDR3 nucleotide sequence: TGTGCCAGCAGTGAAGTCCGTTACACAGATACGCAGTATTTT.

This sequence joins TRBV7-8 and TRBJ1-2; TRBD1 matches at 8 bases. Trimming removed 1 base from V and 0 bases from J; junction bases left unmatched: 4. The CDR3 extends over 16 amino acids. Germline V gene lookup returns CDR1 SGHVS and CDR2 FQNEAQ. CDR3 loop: CASSLGTGRANYGYTF. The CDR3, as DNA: TGTGCCAGCAGCTTAGGGACAGGGAGGGCTAACTATGGCTACACCTTC.

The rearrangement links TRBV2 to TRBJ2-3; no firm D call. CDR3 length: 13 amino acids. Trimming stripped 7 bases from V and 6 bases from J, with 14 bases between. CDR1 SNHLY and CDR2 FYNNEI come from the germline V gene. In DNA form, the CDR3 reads TGTGCCAGCAATAGAAGCCCTCGGGATACGCAGTATTTT. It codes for CASNRSPRDTQYF.

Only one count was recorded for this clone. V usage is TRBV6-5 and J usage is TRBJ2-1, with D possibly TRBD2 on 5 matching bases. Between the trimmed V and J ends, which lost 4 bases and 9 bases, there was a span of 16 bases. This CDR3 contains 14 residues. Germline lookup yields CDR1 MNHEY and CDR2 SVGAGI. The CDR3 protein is CASSSGGELAEQFF. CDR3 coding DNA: TGTGCCAGCAGTTCTGGTGGGGAGTTGGCTGAGCAGTTCTTC.

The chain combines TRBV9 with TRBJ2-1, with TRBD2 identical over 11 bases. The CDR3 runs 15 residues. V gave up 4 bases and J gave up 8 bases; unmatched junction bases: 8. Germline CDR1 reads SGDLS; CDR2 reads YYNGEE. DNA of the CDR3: TGTGCCAGCAGCATTCGACTAGCGGGATTGGATGAGCAGTTCTTC. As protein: CASSIRLAGLDEQFF.

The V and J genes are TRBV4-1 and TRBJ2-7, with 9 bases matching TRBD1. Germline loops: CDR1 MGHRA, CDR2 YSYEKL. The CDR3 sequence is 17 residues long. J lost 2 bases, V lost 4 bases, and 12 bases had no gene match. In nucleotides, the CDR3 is TGCGCCAGCAGCCCAAATGGGTTTCGACAGGGGGCCTACGAGCAGTACTTC. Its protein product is CASSPNGFRQGAYEQYF.

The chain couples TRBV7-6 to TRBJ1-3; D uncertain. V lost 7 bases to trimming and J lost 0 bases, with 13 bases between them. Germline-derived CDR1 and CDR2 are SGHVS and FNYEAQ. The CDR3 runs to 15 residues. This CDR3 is CASTGSGHSGNTIYF. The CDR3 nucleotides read TGTGCCAGCACTGGCAGCGGTCACTCTGGAAACACCATATATTTT.

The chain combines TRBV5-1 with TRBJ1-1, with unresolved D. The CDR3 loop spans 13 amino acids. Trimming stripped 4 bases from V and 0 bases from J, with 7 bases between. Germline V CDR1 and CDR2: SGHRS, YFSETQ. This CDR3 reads CASSTQMNTEAFF. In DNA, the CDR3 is TGCGCCAGCAGCACACAGATGAACACTGAAGCTTTCTTT.

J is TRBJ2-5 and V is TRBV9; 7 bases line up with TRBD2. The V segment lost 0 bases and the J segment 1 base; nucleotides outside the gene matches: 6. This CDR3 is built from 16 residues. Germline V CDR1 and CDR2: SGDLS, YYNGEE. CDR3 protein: CASSVDSGTSQETQYF. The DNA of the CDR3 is TGTGCCAGCAGCGTAGACAGCGGGACCTCCCAAGAGACCCAGTACTTC.

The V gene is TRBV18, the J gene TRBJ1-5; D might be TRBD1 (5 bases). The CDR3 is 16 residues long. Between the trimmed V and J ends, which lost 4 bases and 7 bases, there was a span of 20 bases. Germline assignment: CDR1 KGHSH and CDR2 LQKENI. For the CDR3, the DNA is TGTGCCAGCTCACGCGCGATGTCCAAAGGACAACAGCCCCAGCATTTT. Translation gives CASSRAMSKGQQPQHF.

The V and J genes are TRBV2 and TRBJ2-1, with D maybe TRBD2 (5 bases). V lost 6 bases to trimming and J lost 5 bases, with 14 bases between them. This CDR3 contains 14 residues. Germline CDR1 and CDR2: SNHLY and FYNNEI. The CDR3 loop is CASRLLVVDNEQFF. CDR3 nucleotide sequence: TGTGCCAGCAGATTACTAGTCGTCGACAATGAGCAGTTCTTC.

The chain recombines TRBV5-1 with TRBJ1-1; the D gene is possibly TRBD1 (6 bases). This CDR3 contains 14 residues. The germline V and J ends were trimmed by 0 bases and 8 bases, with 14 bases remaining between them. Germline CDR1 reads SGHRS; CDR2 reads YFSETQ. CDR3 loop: CASSLGTAIREAFF. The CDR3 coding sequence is TGCGCCAGCAGCTTGGGGACAGCTATTCGGGAAGCTTTCTTT.

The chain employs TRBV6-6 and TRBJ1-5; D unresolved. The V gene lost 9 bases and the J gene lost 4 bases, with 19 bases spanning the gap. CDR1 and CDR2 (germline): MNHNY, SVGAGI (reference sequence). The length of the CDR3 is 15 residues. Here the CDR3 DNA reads TGTGCCAGTACCGTTGGGAGGGCTGGGAATCAGCCCCAGCATTTT. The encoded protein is CASTVGRAGNQPQHF.

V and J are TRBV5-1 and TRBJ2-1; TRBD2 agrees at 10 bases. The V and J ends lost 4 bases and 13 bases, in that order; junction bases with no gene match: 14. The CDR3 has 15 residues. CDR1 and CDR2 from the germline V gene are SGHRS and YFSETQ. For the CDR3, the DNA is TGCGCCAGCAGCGAGGGGGCTAGCGGGGGTCTCTCTCAGTTCTTC. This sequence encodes CASSEGASGGLSQFF.

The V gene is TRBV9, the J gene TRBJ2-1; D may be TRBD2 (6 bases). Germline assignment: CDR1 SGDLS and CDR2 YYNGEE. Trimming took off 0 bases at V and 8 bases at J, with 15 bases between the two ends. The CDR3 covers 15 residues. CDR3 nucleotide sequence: TGTGCCAGCAGCGTAGACGCGGGAACTCGGGATGAGCAGTTCTTC. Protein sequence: CASSVDAGTRDEQFF.

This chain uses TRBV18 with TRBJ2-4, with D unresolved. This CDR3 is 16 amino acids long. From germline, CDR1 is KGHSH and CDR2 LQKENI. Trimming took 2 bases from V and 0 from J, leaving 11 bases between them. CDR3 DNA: TGTGCCAGCTCACCAAAGAGACTCCGAGCCAAAAACATTCAGTACTTC. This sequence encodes CASSPKRLRAKNIQYF.

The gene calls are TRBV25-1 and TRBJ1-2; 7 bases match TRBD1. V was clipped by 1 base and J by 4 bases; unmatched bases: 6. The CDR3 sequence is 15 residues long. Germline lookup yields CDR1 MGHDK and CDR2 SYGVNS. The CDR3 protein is CASSESGGSGYGYTF. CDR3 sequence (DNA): TGTGCCAGCAGTGAATCAGGGGGTTCTGGCTATGGCTACACCTTC.

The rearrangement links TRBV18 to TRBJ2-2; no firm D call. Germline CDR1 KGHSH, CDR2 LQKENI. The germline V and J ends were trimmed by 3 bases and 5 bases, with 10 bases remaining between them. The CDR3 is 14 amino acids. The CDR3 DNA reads TGTGCCAGCTCACCCGGAAGGAGTACCGGGGAGCTGTTTTTT. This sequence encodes CASSPGRSTGELFF. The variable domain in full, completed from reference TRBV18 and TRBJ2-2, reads NAGVMQNPRHLVRRRGQEARLRCSPMKGHSHVYWYRQLPEEGLKFMVYLQKENIIDESGMPKERFSAEFPKEGPSILRIQQVVRGDSAAYFCASSPGRSTGELFFGEGSRLTVL.

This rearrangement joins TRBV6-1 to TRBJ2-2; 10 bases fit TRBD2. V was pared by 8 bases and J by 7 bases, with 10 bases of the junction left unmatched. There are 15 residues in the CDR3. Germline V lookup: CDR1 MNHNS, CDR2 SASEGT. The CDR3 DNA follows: TGTGCCAGCCTAACCGGGACTAGCGATAGCGGGGAGCTGTTTTTT. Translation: CASLTGTSDSGELFF.

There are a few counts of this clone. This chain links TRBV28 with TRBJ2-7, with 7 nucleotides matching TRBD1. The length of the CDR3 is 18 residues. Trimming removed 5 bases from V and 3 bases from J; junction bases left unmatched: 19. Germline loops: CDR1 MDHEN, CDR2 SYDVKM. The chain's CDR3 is CASSTIRFSGTDNYEQYF. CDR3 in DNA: TGTGCCAGCAGTACCATCCGCTTTTCCGGGACAGATAACTACGAGCAGTACTTC.

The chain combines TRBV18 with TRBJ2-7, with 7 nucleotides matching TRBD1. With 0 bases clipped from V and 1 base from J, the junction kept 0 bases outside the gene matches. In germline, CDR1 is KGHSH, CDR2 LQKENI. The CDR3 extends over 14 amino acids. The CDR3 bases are TGTGCCAGCTCACCACCGACAGGGTCCTACGAGCAGTACTTC. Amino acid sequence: CASSPPTGSYEQYF.

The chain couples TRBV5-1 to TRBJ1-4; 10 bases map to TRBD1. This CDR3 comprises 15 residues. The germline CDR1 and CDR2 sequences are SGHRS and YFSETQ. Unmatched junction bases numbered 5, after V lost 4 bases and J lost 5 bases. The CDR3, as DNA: TGCGCCAGCAGCCAGAGGACAGGGGGGAATGAAAAACTGTTTTTT. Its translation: CASSQRTGGNEKLFF.

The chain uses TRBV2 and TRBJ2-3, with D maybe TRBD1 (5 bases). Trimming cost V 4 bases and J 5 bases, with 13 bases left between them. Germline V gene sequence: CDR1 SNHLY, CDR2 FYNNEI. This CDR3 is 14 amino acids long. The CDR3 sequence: CASSGTAGLDTQYF. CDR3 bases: TGTGCCAGCAGTGGCACAGCAGGGCTAGATACGCAGTATTTT.

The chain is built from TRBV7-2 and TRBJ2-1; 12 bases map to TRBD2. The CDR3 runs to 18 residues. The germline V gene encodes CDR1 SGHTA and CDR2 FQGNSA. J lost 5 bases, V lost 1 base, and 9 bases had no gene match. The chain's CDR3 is CASSLVRRLAGVDNEQFF. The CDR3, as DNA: TGTGCCAGCAGCTTAGTTCGCCGACTAGCGGGAGTTGACAATGAGCAGTTCTTC. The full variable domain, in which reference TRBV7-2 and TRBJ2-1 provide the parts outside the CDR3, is GAGVSQSPSNKVTEKGKDVELRCDPISGHTALYWYRQSLGQGLEFLIYFQGNSAPDKSGLPSDRFSAERTGGSVSTLTIQRTQQEDSAVYLCASSLVRRLAGVDNEQFFGPGTRLTVL.

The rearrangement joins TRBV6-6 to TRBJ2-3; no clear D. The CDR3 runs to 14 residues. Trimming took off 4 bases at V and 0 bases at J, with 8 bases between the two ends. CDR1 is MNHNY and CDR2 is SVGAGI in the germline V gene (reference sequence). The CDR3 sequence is CASSWSDSTDTQYF. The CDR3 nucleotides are TGTGCCAGCAGTTGGAGCGATAGCACAGATACGCAGTATTTT.

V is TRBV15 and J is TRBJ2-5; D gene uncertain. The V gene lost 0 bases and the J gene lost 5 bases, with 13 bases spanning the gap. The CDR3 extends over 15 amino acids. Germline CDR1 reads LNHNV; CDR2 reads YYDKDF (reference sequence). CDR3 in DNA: TGTGCCACCAGCAGAGATGCGGCCCAGAGGGAGACCCAGTACTTC. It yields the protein CATSRDAAQRETQYF.

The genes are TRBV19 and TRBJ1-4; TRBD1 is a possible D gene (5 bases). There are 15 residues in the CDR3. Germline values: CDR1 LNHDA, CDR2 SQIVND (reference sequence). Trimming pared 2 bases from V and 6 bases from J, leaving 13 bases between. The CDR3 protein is CASSILDTGYEKLFF. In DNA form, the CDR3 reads TGTGCCAGTAGTATATTAGACACAGGATATGAAAAACTGTTTTTT. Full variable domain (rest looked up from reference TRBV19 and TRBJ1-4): DGGITQSPKYLFRKEGQNVTLSCEQNLNHDAMYWYRQDPGQGLRLIYYSQIVNDFQKGDIAEGYSVSREKKESFPLTVTSAQKNPTAFYLCASSILDTGYEKLFFGSGTQLSVL.

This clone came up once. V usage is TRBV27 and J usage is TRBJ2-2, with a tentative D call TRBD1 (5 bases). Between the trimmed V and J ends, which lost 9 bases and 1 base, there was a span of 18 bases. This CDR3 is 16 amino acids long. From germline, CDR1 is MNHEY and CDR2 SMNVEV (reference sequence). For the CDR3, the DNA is TGTGCCAGTAGTACCATTCGACAGTTGAACACCGGGGAGCTGTTTTTT. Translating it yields CASSTIRQLNTGELFF.

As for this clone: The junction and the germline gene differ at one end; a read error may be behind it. In nucleotides, the CDR3 is TGTGCTAGCAGTTATGATCGGACCGGGGAGCTGTTTTTT. It translates to CASSYDRTGELFF. This rearrangement joins TRBV7-7 to TRBJ2-2; no reliable D call. Germline V lookup: CDR1 SSHAT, CDR2 FNYEAQ (reference sequence). There are 13 residues in the CDR3.